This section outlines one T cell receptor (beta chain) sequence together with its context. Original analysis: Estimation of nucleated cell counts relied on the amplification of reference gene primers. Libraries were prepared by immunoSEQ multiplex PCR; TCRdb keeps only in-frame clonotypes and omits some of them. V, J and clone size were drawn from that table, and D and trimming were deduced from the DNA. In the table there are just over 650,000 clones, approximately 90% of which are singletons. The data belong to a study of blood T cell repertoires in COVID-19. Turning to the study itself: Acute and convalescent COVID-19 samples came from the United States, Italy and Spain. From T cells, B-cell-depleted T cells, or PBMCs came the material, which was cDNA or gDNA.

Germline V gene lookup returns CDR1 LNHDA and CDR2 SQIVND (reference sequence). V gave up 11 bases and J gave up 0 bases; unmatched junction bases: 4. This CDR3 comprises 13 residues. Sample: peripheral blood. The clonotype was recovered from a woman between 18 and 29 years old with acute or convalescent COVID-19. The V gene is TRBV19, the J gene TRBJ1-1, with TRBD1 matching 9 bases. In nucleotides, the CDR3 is TGTGCCGCAGGACAGGGGATGAACACTGAAGCTTTCTTT. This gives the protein CAAGQGMNTEAFF.